The 27 T cell receptor beta chains below all came from one sample that was sequenced in a study of blood T cell repertoires in COVID-19. Using immunoSEQ multiplex PCR, the repertoire was profiled, and TCRdb retains in-frame clones only, with some absent. The sample contains over 55,000 clones, approximately 85% of which appear only once. Input material: peripheral blood. Receptors originate from a man aged 50-60 years with acute or convalescent COVID-19.

The chain recombines TRBV15 with TRBJ1-5, with TRBD1 identical over 9 bases. There are 16 residues in the CDR3. Germline V CDR1 and CDR2: LNHNV, YYDKDF (reference sequence). J lost 6 bases, V lost 3 bases, and 9 bases had no gene match. In DNA, the CDR3 is TGTGCCACCAGCAGGGGTACAGGGGGCGAAGGTCAGCCCCAGCATTTT. Amino acid sequence: CATSRGTGGEGQPQHF.

This chain links TRBV30 with TRBJ2-2; TRBD1 matches 8 bases. CDR1 and CDR2 (germline): GTSNPN, SVGIG (reference sequence). Trimming took 4 bases from V and 4 from J; bases not matched to a gene: 8. The CDR3 is 15 amino acids. The CDR3 region is CAWMDRVWSTGELFF. The CDR3 DNA sequence: TGTGCCTGGATGGACAGGGTTTGGAGCACCGGGGAGCTGTTTTTT.

V usage is TRBV6-5 and J usage is TRBJ1-1; the D is unclear. CDR1 and CDR2 (germline): MNHEY, SVGAGI. The CDR3 has 13 residues. V lost 6 bases to trimming and J lost 4 bases, with 12 bases between them. Here the CDR3 DNA reads TGTGCCAGCAGGTGGACCGGAGGCACTGAAGCTTTCTTT. The encoded protein is CASRWTGGTEAFF.

J is TRBJ1-6 and V is TRBV25-1, with a tentative D call TRBD1 (6 bases). The CDR3 is 15 residues long. With 6 bases removed from V and 7 bases from J, the gap between germline ends came to 16 bases. Germline lookup yields CDR1 MGHDK and CDR2 SYGVNS. In DNA form, the CDR3 reads TGTGCCAGCAGCCCCAGGGGCCTGAGGAATTCACCCCTCCACTTT. Protein product: CASSPRGLRNSPLHF.

The chain employs TRBV4-1 and TRBJ2-1, with TRBD2 matching over 10 bases. The CDR3 has 17 amino acids. J gave up 6 bases and V 0 bases, and 8 bases lay outside the gene matches. Germline lookup yields CDR1 MGHRA and CDR2 YSYEKL. CDR3 nucleotides: TGCGCCAGCAGCCAAGATCCCCTAGCGGGGGTTTTCAATGAGCAGTTCTTC. This encodes CASSQDPLAGVFNEQFF.

About this clone: At one boundary the junction diverges from the germline segment, which might be a read error. The CDR3 reads CASSPSQGWTGELFF. CDR3 bases: TGTGCTAGCAGCCCCAGTCAGGGGTGGACCGGGGAGCTGTTTTTT. V and J are TRBV7-7 and TRBJ2-2, with D perhaps matching TRBD1 (6 bases). The CDR3 runs 15 residues. Germline CDR1 reads SSHAT; CDR2 reads FNYEAQ (reference sequence).

This clone was seen more than once but under ten times. This sequence joins TRBV5-1 and TRBJ1-4; tentatively, D is TRBD1 (6 bases). This CDR3 has 13 residues. Germline assignment: CDR1 SGHRS and CDR2 YFSETQ. The V gene lost 7 bases and the J gene lost 6 bases, with 13 bases spanning the gap. The CDR3 bases are TGCGCCAGCCGCCCGGGGGGCGATGAAAAACTGTTTTTT. Amino acids: CASRPGGDEKLFF.

The chain combines TRBV15 with TRBJ2-1; 10 positions agree with TRBD2. The CDR3 sequence is 13 residues long. Trimming removed 3 bases from V and 9 bases from J; junction bases left unmatched: 2. Germline V gene data show CDR1 as LNHNV and CDR2 as YYDKDF (reference sequence). Here the CDR3 reads CATSRASGGEQFF. CDR3 bases: TGTGCCACCAGCAGGGCTAGCGGGGGTGAGCAGTTCTTC.

A few counts support this clone. The chain has TRBV15 and TRBJ2-7, with 12 bases matching TRBD1. Germline V gene lookup returns CDR1 LNHNV and CDR2 YYDKDF (reference sequence). Trimming took 3 bases from V and 4 from J; bases not matched to a gene: 7. The CDR3 sequence is 16 residues long. CDR3 nucleotide sequence: TGTGCCACCAGCAGTGTGGGACAGGGGGCCTCTTACGAGCAGTACTTC. Protein product: CATSSVGQGASYEQYF.

This chain links TRBV5-1 with TRBJ2-7; no firm D call. V lost 7 bases and J 2 bases, leaving 10 bases between the germline ends. Germline values: CDR1 SGHRS, CDR2 YFSETQ. The CDR3 has 12 residues. CDR3 coding DNA: TGCGCCAGCCGAGATAATACCTACGAGCAGTACTTC. It yields the protein CASRDNTYEQYF.

The chain couples TRBV27 to TRBJ1-1; TRBD1 agrees at 9 bases. Looked up from germline, CDR1 is MNHEY and CDR2 is SMNVEV (reference sequence). V lost 5 bases, J lost 0 bases, and 4 bases stayed unmatched. The CDR3 is 15 residues long. In DNA, the CDR3 is TGTGCCAGCAGTCTGGACAGGGGTTTGAACACTGAAGCTTTCTTT. Translation gives CASSLDRGLNTEAFF.

The chain carries TRBV5-1 and TRBJ2-5; a possible D gene is TRBD1 (6 bases). The CDR3 has 13 residues. The germline V gene has CDR1 SGHRS and CDR2 YFSETQ. Between the trimmed V and J ends, which lost 0 bases and 4 bases, there was a span of 7 bases. CDR3 coding DNA: TGCGCCAGCAGCTTGGGAGGGGGAGAGACCCAGTACTTC. Its protein is CASSLGGGETQYF.

The V call is TRBV4-1, the J call TRBJ1-1; D is possibly TRBD1 (5 bases). The CDR3 is made up of 18 amino acids. The V and J ends lost 0 bases and 1 base respectively, with 18 bases between them. The germline V gene has CDR1 MGHRA and CDR2 YSYEKL. This CDR3 is CASSQDRGRGSGNTEAFF. CDR3 coding DNA: TGCGCCAGCAGCCAAGATCGTGGTAGGGGTTCGGGGAACACTGAAGCTTTCTTT.

The table lists this clone with a count of one. The chain uses TRBV5-6 and TRBJ2-7; D gene ambiguous. The CDR3 is made up of 15 amino acids. The germline V gene encodes CDR1 SGHDT and CDR2 YYEEEE. Trimming pared 0 bases from V and 2 bases from J, leaving 12 bases between. CDR3 in amino acids: CASSLAHRDPYEQYV. The CDR3 DNA reads as TGTGCCAGCAGCTTGGCCCACAGAGACCCCTACGAGCAGTACGTC.

This chain links TRBV23-1 with TRBJ2-5; 9 nucleotides line up with TRBD1. TRBV23-1 is an ORF, and what it does is uncertain. The CDR3 is 15 amino acids. The trim removed 3 bases at V and 5 bases at J, leaving 7 bases unmatched. CDR3 nucleotide sequence: TGCGCCAGCAGTCAGCCGACAGGGGGTTGGGAGACCCAGTACTTC. Translation: CASSQPTGGWETQYF.

This chain connects TRBV28 to TRBJ2-2, with 7 bases that match TRBD2. The ends lost 7 bases at V and 3 bases at J; junction bases unmatched: 8. The CDR3 is 15 residues long. CDR1 MDHEN and CDR2 SYDVKM come from the germline V gene. The CDR3 bases are TGTGCCAGCACGGGGACTAACGCACACACCGGGGAGCTGTTTTTT. Encoded protein: CASTGTNAHTGELFF.

For the CDR3, the DNA is TGCGCCAGCAGCCAGCAGGGGGCCGGGACTGAAGCTTTCTTT. Translation: CASSQQGAGTEAFF. V gene TRBV4-1 combines with J gene TRBJ1-1; 8 nucleotides match TRBD1. Germline trimming cut 3 bases from V and 5 bases from J; bases unmatched to any gene: 5. Germline CDR1 and CDR2: MGHRA and YSYEKL. CDR3 length: 14 residues.

V is TRBV2 and J is TRBJ2-5, with 7 bases that match TRBD1. This CDR3 has 14 residues. The germline V gene has CDR1 SNHLY and CDR2 FYNNEI. The V segment lost 2 bases and the J segment 5 bases; nucleotides outside the gene matches: 5. DNA of the CDR3: TGTGCCAGCAGTGAATTAGAGGGGGCGGAGACCCAGTACTTC. Translating it yields CASSELEGAETQYF.

This clone was observed a handful of times. The chain has TRBV30 and TRBJ2-5, with D perhaps TRBD2 (5 bases). The germline gives CDR1 GTSNPN, CDR2 SVGIG (reference sequence). This CDR3 is built from 14 residues. V was cut by 0 bases and J by 2 bases, with 10 bases left in between. In DNA form, the CDR3 reads TGTGCCTGGAGTGTAGGAGGAGTACAAGAGACCCAGTACTTC. Its protein product is CAWSVGGVQETQYF.

This clone showed up just a few times. J is TRBJ1-1 and V is TRBV3-1 (or the pseudogene TRBV3-2); 7 nucleotides line up with TRBD1. V lost 4 bases, J lost 2 bases, and 4 bases stayed unmatched. The CDR3 loop spans 14 amino acids. Germline-derived CDR1 and CDR2 are LGHDT and YNNKEL (reference sequence). CDR3 nucleotides: TGTGCCAGCAGCCTGGGACAGCTCAACACTGAAGCTTTCTTT. Its translation is CASSLGQLNTEAFF.

The rearrangement links TRBV5-1 to TRBJ1-1; 10 bases are shared with TRBD1. This CDR3 spans 15 amino acids. The germline V gene has CDR1 SGHRS and CDR2 YFSETQ. Unmatched junction bases numbered 5, after V lost 4 bases and J lost 2 bases. The CDR3 DNA follows: TGCGCCAGCAGCCAAGGGACAGGGGATAACACTGAAGCTTTCTTT. Its translation is CASSQGTGDNTEAFF.

This chain connects TRBV28 to TRBJ2-1; D unresolved. Between the trimmed V and J ends, which lost 4 bases and 8 bases, there was a span of 21 bases. The CDR3 is 16 amino acids. From germline, CDR1 is MDHEN and CDR2 SYDVKM. The CDR3 region is CASSSFEAAENYEQFF. The CDR3 region has the DNA TGTGCCAGCAGTTCATTCGAGGCGGCGGAGAATTATGAGCAGTTCTTC.

The chain employs TRBV10-3 and TRBJ2-3, with 8 bases fitting TRBD2. CDR1 and CDR2 (germline): ENHRY, SYGVKD. There are 14 residues in the CDR3. With V trimmed by 11 bases and J by 3 bases, 10 bases remained unmatched. This CDR3 is CAAGGEGWTDTQYF. DNA of the CDR3: TGTGCCGCCGGGGGGGAAGGATGGACAGATACGCAGTATTTT.

The rearrangement joins TRBV6-1 to TRBJ1-2; perhaps TRBD1 as D (5 bases). The CDR3 contains 13 residues. The V gene's germline CDR1 is MNHNS and CDR2 SASEGT. Between the trimmed V and J ends, which lost 1 base and 6 bases, there was a span of 9 bases. In DNA, the CDR3 is TGTGCCAGCAGTGAAGGTCGGGGGAATGGCTACACCTTC. It codes for CASSEGRGNGYTF.

The CDR3 bases are TGTGCCTGGGGGGGACAGGGGGCGCCGGGGACTGAAGCTTTCTTT. This gives the protein CAWGGQGAPGTEAFF. This sequence joins TRBV30 and TRBJ1-1, with 12 bases that match TRBD1. Germline V lookup: CDR1 GTSNPN, CDR2 SVGIG (reference sequence). V shed 5 bases and J 5 bases; nucleotides not matched to a gene: 9. This CDR3 is built from 15 residues.

This clone was seen a single time. The CDR3 is CASSTTGDNQPQHF. The CDR3 DNA sequence: TGTGCCAGCAGCACGACAGGGGATAATCAGCCCCAGCATTTT. This chain uses TRBV7-9 with TRBJ1-5, with 8 positions matching TRBD1. This CDR3 comprises 14 residues. Germline CDR1 reads SEHNR; CDR2 reads FQNEAQ (reference sequence). V shed 5 bases and J 4 bases; nucleotides not matched to a gene: 4. The full variable domain, its missing parts supplied by reference TRBV7-9 and TRBJ1-5, is DTGVSQNPRHKITKRGQNVTFRCDPISEHNRLYWYRQTLGQGPEFLTYFQNEAQLEKSRLLSDRFSAERPKGSFSTLEIQRTEQGDSAMYLCASSTTGDNQPQHFGDGTRLSIL.

This clone has more than one count but fewer than ten. The V and J genes are TRBV5-4 and TRBJ2-5, with 9 positions matching TRBD1. The germline gives CDR1 SGHNT, CDR2 YYREEE (reference sequence). J gave up 2 bases and V 1 base, and 6 bases lay outside the gene matches. This CDR3 spans 16 amino acids. The CDR3 sequence is CASSLPETGGQETQYF. CDR3 coding DNA: TGTGCCAGCAGCTTGCCCGAGACAGGGGGTCAAGAGACCCAGTACTTC.